This TCR beta chain came from a study of blood T cell repertoires in COVID-19. Looking at the study overall: The origin of the acute and convalescent COVID-19 samples was the United States, Italy and Spain.

This CDR3 has 16 residues. The V gene lost 3 bases and the J gene lost 0 bases, with 13 bases spanning the gap. Libraries were prepared by immunoSEQ multiplex PCR; TCRdb keeps only in-frame clonotypes and omits some of them. This table holds around 150,000 clones, about 85% found once. This clonotype was obtained from a human donor with acute or convalescent COVID-19. The donor label of this sample is uncertain. Sequencing was performed on peripheral blood. The chain couples TRBV5-3 to TRBJ1-5; D is unclear. TRBV5-3 is filed as an ORF, its function uncertain. CDR3 DNA: TGTGCCAGAAGCTCAGGTGAGCTTTATAGCAATCAGCCCCAGCATTTT. This translates into CARSSGELYSNQPQHF.